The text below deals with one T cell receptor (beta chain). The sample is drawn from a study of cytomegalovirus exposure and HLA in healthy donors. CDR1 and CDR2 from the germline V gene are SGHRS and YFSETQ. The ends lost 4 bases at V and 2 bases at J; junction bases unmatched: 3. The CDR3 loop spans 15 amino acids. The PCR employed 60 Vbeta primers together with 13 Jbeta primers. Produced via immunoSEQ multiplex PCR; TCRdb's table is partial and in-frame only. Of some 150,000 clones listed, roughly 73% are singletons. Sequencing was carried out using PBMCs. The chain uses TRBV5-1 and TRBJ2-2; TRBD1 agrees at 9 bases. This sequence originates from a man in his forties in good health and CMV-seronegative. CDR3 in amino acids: CASSEDRGNTGELFF. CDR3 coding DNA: TGCGCCAGCAGCGAGGACAGGGGTAACACCGGGGAGCTGTTTTTT.